This T cell receptor beta chain appears in the sequencing data of a study of molecular identifiers for immune sequencing clone quantification. Study-level results: Over 98% of effector molecules, yet under 1% of naive-cell molecules, were held by clones above 20 RNA copies.

Naive CD8 T cells, phenotype CD8+CD4-CCR7+CD45RA+, were sorted. Comment on this clonotype: Its target is unknown. A much larger clone lies a single base off, so this may be a read error.

This CDR3 has 15 amino acids. The V and J ends lost 4 bases and 4 bases respectively, with 14 bases between them. Germline CDR1 is ENHRY and CDR2 is SYGVKD. Each CDR3 protein is one row after TCRdb ran MiXCR on the PCR reads. The sample includes 40,000 to 65,000 distinct CDR3 sequences, just over 35% seen only once; the top ten take 3% to 4%. What was sequenced was naive CD8+ T cells from blood, with Jurkat cell RNA spiked in. Subset meaning: FACS-sorted CD8+CD4-CCR7+CD45RA+ naive T cells. The chain has TRBV10-3 and TRBJ1-5; D is unclear. This TCR came from a human donor in good health. Some libraries in this study had Jurkat cell RNA spiked in. The CDR3 loop is CAISVARVANQPQHF. The CDR3 DNA reads as TGTGCCATCAGTGTCGCAAGGGTGGCGAATCAGCCCCAGCATTTT.